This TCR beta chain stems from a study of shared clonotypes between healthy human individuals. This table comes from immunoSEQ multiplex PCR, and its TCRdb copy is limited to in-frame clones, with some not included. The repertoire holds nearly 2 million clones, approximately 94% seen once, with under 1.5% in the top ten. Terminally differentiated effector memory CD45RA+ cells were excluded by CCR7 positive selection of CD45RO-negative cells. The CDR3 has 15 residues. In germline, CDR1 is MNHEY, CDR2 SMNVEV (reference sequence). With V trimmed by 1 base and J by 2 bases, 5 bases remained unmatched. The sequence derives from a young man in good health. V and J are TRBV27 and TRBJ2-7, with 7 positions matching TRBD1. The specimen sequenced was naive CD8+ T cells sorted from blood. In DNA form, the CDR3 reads TGTGCCAGCAGTTTATTTGGGACAGCAACCTACGAGCAGTACTTC. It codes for CASSLFGTATYEQYF.